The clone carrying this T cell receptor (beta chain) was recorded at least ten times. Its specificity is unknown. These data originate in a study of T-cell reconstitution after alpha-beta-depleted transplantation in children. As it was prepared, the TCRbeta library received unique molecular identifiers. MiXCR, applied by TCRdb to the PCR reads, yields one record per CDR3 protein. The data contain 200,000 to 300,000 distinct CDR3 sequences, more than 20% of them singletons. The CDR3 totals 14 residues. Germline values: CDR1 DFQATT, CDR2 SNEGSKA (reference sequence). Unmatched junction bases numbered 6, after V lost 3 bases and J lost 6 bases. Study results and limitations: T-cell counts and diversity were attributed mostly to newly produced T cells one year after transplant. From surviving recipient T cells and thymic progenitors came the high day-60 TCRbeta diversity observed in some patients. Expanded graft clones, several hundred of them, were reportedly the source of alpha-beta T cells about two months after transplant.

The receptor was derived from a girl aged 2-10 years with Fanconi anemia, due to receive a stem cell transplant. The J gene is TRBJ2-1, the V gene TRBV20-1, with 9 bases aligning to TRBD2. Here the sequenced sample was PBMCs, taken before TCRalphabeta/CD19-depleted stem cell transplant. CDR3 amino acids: CSASAGGPLNEQFF. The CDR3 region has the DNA TGCAGTGCTAGTGCGGGAGGGCCTCTCAATGAGCAGTTCTTC.